The rows below give T cell receptor beta chains drawn from one sample of a study of type 1 regulatory T cells. TCRdb itself ran the reads through MiXCR, one entry per CDR3 protein. The sample has about 67,000 distinct CDR3 sequences, about 50% seen once. These TCRs' antigens remain unknown. The specimen sequenced was cultured non-Tr1 T cells, either the whole culture or a sorted T cell fraction (not recorded which). These receptor sequences come from a human donor in good health. Each CDR3 is given with its conserved first and last residue. A D gene is named only where the DNA matches it firmly. A clone size is listed for some rows: how often the clone was seen (once, few, many), or a class if it is expanded.

v_gene: TRBV9
d_gene: NA
j_gene: TRBJ1-3
abundance: NA
CDR3aa: CASSVGDSSGNTIYF
CDR3nt: TGTGCCAGCAGCGTAGGCGACAGCTCTGGAAACACCATATATTTT

v_gene: TRBV24-1
d_gene: TRBD1
j_gene: TRBJ2-7
abundance: NA
CDR3aa: CATLGQGDFRNEQYF
CDR3nt: TGTGCCACCCTTGGACAGGGGGATTTTAGGAACGAGCAGTACTTC

v_gene: TRBV7-9
d_gene: NA
j_gene: TRBJ2-6
abundance: few
CDR3aa: CASSLARRGGSGANVLTF
CDR3nt: TGTGCCAGCAGCTTAGCGCGCAGGGGAGGCTCTGGGGCCAACGTCCTGACTTTC

v_gene: TRBV7-8
d_gene: TRBD1
j_gene: TRBJ1-6
abundance: NA
CDR3aa: CASSGQTGGGSPLHF
CDR3nt: TGTGCCAGCAGCGGTCAAACAGGGGGGGGTTCACCCCTCCACTTT

v_gene: TRBV5-1
d_gene: TRBD1
j_gene: TRBJ2-3
abundance: NA
CDR3aa: CASSMGQGADTQYF
CDR3nt: TGCGCCAGCAGCATGGGACAGGGGGCAGATACGCAGTATTTT

v_gene: TRBV7-8
d_gene: NA
j_gene: TRBJ1-2
abundance: NA
CDR3aa: CASSHNRAGKAGRDGYTF
CDR3nt: TGTGCCAGCAGCCACAACAGGGCAGGGAAGGCCGGGCGTGATGGCTACACCTTC

v_gene: TRBV6-5
d_gene: NA
j_gene: TRBJ1-1
abundance: few
CDR3aa: CASSNGGAGRAEAFF
CDR3nt: TGTGCCAGCAGTAACGGCGGGGCAGGGCGGGCTGAAGCTTTCTTT

v_gene: TRBV5-1
d_gene: NA
j_gene: TRBJ1-6
abundance: NA
CDR3aa: CASSPGTVKSPLHF
CDR3nt: TGCGCCAGCAGCCCCGGGACGGTAAAATCACCCCTCCACTTT

v_gene: TRBV7-2
d_gene: NA
j_gene: TRBJ2-6
abundance: medium-sized
CDR3aa: CASRTTNSNVLTF
CDR3nt: TGTGCCAGCCGAACTACAAACTCCAACGTCCTGACTTTC

v_gene: TRBV3-1
d_gene: TRBD2
j_gene: TRBJ2-1
abundance: NA
CDR3aa: CASSSGTSGGRGEQFF
CDR3nt: TGTGCCAGCAGCTCCGGGACTAGCGGGGGGAGGGGTGAGCAGTTCTTC

v_gene: TRBV5-6
d_gene: NA
j_gene: TRBJ2-3
abundance: NA
CDR3aa: CASSLGGVTDTQYF
CDR3nt: TGTGCCAGCAGCTTAGGGGGAGTCACAGATACGCAGTATTTT

v_gene: TRBV5-4
d_gene: NA
j_gene: TRBJ2-2
abundance: few
CDR3aa: CASSWDTGELFF
CDR3nt: TGTGCCAGCAGCTGGGACACCGGGGAGCTGTTTTTT

v_gene: TRBV12-3/TRBV12-4
d_gene: TRBD2
j_gene: TRBJ2-3
abundance: NA
CDR3aa: CATLLAGSTDTQYF
CDR3nt: TGTGCCACCCTTCTAGCGGGGTCTACAGATACGCAGTATTTT

v_gene: TRBV12-3/TRBV12-4
d_gene: NA
j_gene: TRBJ2-5
abundance: NA
CDR3aa: CASSVLRWETQYF
CDR3nt: TGTGCCAGCAGTGTCCTCAGGTGGGAGACCCAGTACTTC

v_gene: TRBV20-1
d_gene: TRBD2
j_gene: TRBJ2-7
abundance: NA
CDR3aa: CSARKASGGQPYEQYF
CDR3nt: TGCAGTGCTAGAAAGGCTAGCGGGGGCCAACCCTACGAGCAGTACTTC

v_gene: TRBV29-1
d_gene: NA
j_gene: TRBJ2-3
abundance: NA
CDR3aa: CSVGRVGDTQYF
CDR3nt: TGCAGCGTTGGGAGGGTTGGAGATACGCAGTATTTT

v_gene: TRBV5-1
d_gene: TRBD2
j_gene: TRBJ2-5
abundance: NA
CDR3aa: CASSPLEAGGPETQYF
CDR3nt: TGCGCCAGCAGCCCATTGGAAGCGGGGGGGCCAGAGACCCAGTACTTC

v_gene: TRBV3-1
d_gene: NA
j_gene: TRBJ1-1
abundance: few
CDR3aa: CASSPRAGASTEAFF
CDR3nt: TGTGCCAGCAGCCCGAGGGCAGGGGCGAGCACTGAAGCTTTCTTT

v_gene: TRBV10-3
d_gene: NA
j_gene: TRBJ1-5
abundance: once
CDR3aa: CAISESTQGSKSNQPQHF
CDR3nt: TGTGCCATCAGTGAGTCGACGCAGGGTAGTAAGAGCAATCAGCCCCAGCATTTT

v_gene: TRBV12-3/TRBV12-4
d_gene: TRBD2
j_gene: TRBJ2-3
abundance: few
CDR3aa: CASTAGGISSDTQYF
CDR3nt: TGTGCCAGCACCGCGGGGGGGATATCTTCGGATACGCAGTATTTT

v_gene: TRBV6-6
d_gene: TRBD1
j_gene: TRBJ1-1
abundance: few
CDR3aa: CASSPGTGGEGGAFF
CDR3nt: TGTGCCAGCAGCCCGGGGACAGGCGGCGAGGGGGGAGCTTTCTTT

v_gene: TRBV28
d_gene: NA
j_gene: TRBJ1-5
abundance: NA
CDR3aa: CASSLFSLSNQPQHF
CDR3nt: TGTGCCAGCAGTTTATTCTCCCTCAGCAATCAGCCCCAGCATTTT

v_gene: TRBV5-4
d_gene: NA
j_gene: TRBJ2-3
abundance: few
CDR3aa: CASSQPHGNTQYF
CDR3nt: TGTGCCAGCAGTCAACCACACGGTAATACGCAGTATTTT

v_gene: TRBV15
d_gene: NA
j_gene: TRBJ1-4
abundance: few
CDR3aa: CATSPPGLWEKLFF
CDR3nt: TGTGCCACCAGCCCGCCCGGGCTTTGGGAAAAACTGTTTTTT

v_gene: TRBV18
d_gene: TRBD1
j_gene: TRBJ1-4
abundance: few
CDR3aa: CASSRGTGEKLFF
CDR3nt: TGTGCCAGCTCACGCGGGACAGGAGAAAAACTGTTTTTT

v_gene: TRBV5-1
d_gene: NA
j_gene: TRBJ2-5
abundance: few
CDR3aa: CASSARTVQETQYF
CDR3nt: TGCGCCAGCAGCGCCAGGACGGTCCAAGAGACCCAGTACTTC

v_gene: TRBV29-1
d_gene: NA
j_gene: TRBJ2-6
abundance: NA
CDR3aa: CSVESGGPRSGANVLTF
CDR3nt: TGCAGCGTTGAATCCGGGGGGCCAAGGTCTGGGGCCAACGTCCTGACTTTC